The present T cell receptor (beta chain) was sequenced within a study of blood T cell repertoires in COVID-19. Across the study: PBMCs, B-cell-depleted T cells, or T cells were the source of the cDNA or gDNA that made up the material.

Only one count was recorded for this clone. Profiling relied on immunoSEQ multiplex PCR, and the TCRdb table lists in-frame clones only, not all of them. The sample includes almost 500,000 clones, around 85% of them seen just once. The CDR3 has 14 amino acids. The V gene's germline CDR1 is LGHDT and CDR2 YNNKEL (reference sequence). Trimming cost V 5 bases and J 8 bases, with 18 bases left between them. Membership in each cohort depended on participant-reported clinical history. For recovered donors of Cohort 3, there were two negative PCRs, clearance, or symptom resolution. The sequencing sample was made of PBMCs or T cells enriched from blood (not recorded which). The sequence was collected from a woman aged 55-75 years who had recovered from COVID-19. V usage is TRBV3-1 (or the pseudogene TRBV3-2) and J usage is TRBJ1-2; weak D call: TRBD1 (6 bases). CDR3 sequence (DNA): TGTGCCAGCAGCTCCGGGACACCCAGCATAGGCTACACCTTC. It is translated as CASSSGTPSIGYTF.